This TCR beta chain was identified during a study of CD8+ T cells in alopecia areata. Documented treatment: oral pan-JAK inhibitor, 5-10 mg twice daily. Isolated RNA was reverse transcribed into cDNA used as the sequencing template. Here immunoSEQ multiplex PCR was the method, and the copy in TCRdb shows in-frame clones only, minus some. Of nearly 200,000 clones in the sample, 55% to 70% were seen once. The TCR was taken from a human donor with alopecia areata. The sequencing here drew on CD4+ T cells sorted from blood, taken at week 24, from a patient treated with tofacitinib.

The CDR3 nucleotides are TGTGCCAGCAGCTTAATGACGGGAGACACAGATACGCAGTATTTT. Its translation: CASSLMTGDTDTQYF. The chain links TRBV7-6 to TRBJ2-3, with a tentative D call TRBD2 (6 bases). There are 15 residues in the CDR3. Germline assignment: CDR1 SGHVS and CDR2 FNYEAQ. V dropped 2 bases and J dropped 2 bases, with 11 bases sitting between them.